The 11 T cell receptor beta chains below all came from one sample that was sequenced in a study of shared clonotypes between healthy human individuals. Clones were read by immunoSEQ multiplex PCR, and TCRdb kept only the in-frame ones, dropping some. This sample carries 2.5 million or so clones, roughly nine tenths of them seen once, and the ten largest clones take around 0.15%. The source material was naive CD4+ T cells sorted from blood. Subset meaning: CD45RA+ positively selected. Receptor source: a man aged 18 to 29 in good health.

The V and J genes are TRBV2 and TRBJ2-3, with D perhaps TRBD2 (6 bases). Germline V gene data show CDR1 as SNHLY and CDR2 as FYNNEI. The CDR3 is 15 amino acids. V was clipped by 6 bases and J by 1 base, with 14 bases between them. The CDR3 loop is CASRVFGGGTDTQYF. CDR3 bases: TGTGCCAGCAGGGTTTTCGGCGGGGGCACAGATACGCAGTATTTT. The full variable domain, completed using reference TRBV2 and TRBJ2-3, is EPEVTQTPSHQVTQMGQEVILRCVPISNHLYFYWYRQILGQKVEFLVSFYNNEISEKSEIFDDQFSVERPDGSNFTLKIRSTKLEDSAMYFCASRVFGGGTDTQYFGPGTRLTVL.

Concerning this clone: The same CDR3 can be traced to other DNA sequences in this sample. The V call is TRBV28, the J call TRBJ2-3, with TRBD2 as a possible D gene (5 bases). V gave up 7 bases and J gave up 0 bases, with 5 bases separating them. The CDR3 sequence is 12 residues long. Germline CDR1 and CDR2: MDHEN and SYDVKM. This CDR3 is CASTGSTDTQYF. Written as DNA, the CDR3 is TGTGCCAGCACGGGGAGCACAGATACGCAGTATTTT.

CDR3 DNA: TGCGCCAGCAGCACAGCAACTAGCGGGAGTGGAGAGACCCAGTACTTC. Amino acid sequence: CASSTATSGSGETQYF. The V gene is TRBV5-1, the J gene TRBJ2-5, with TRBD2 matching over 11 bases. V trimming: 4 bases; J trimming: 4 bases; junction bases outside the gene matches: 9. The CDR3 is 16 residues long. Per germline, CDR1 SGHRS and CDR2 YFSETQ. The full variable domain, in which reference TRBV5-1 and TRBJ2-5 provide the parts outside the CDR3, is KAGVTQTPRYLIKTRGQQVTLSCSPISGHRSVSWYQQTPGQGLQFLFEYFSETQRNKGNFPGRFSGRQFSNSRSEMNVSTLELGDSALYLCASSTATSGSGETQYFGPGTRLLVL.

The chain is built from TRBV5-4 and TRBJ2-1, with D maybe TRBD2 (6 bases). The germline V and J ends were trimmed by 0 bases and 6 bases, with 19 bases remaining between them. The CDR3 loop spans 17 amino acids. Germline loops: CDR1 SGHNT, CDR2 YYREEE (reference sequence). CDR3 coding DNA: TGTGCCAGCAGCTTGGCCAACCGATTAGCGGAGACCAATGAGCAGTTCTTC. As protein: CASSLANRLAETNEQFF.

The V call is TRBV6-5, the J call TRBJ1-4; no definite D call. The CDR3 is 15 amino acids. Trimming removed 0 bases from V and 0 bases from J, with 5 bases in between. Germline-derived CDR1 and CDR2 are MNHEY and SVGAGI. Here the CDR3 reads CASSYSAATNEKLFF. CDR3 in DNA: TGTGCCAGCAGTTACTCGGCAGCAACTAATGAAAAACTGTTTTTT.

The chain links TRBV7-9 to TRBJ1-5; D is undetermined. Germline V gives CDR1 SEHNR, CDR2 FQNEAQ (reference sequence). There are 15 residues in the CDR3. V lost 1 base and J lost 5, with 12 bases in between. CDR3 nucleotides: TGTGCCAGCAGCTTAGGTCCGGGGATCGATCAGCCCCAGCATTTT. Translation: CASSLGPGIDQPQHF.

This clone is a singleton in its sample. The chain is built from TRBV7-8 and TRBJ2-7; TRBD2 aligns across 7 bases. This CDR3 is 15 amino acids long. Per germline, CDR1 SGHVS and CDR2 FQNEAQ. The ends lost 1 base at V and 3 bases at J; junction bases unmatched: 6. CDR3 sequence: CASSLGAGVIYEQYF. Here the CDR3 DNA reads TGTGCCAGCAGCTTAGGTGCGGGAGTTATCTACGAGCAGTACTTC.

The chain is built from TRBV7-9 and TRBJ2-2, with D possibly being TRBD2 (5 bases). The germline V gene encodes CDR1 SEHNR and CDR2 FQNEAQ (reference sequence). CDR3 length equals 16 residues. Between the trimmed V and J ends, which lost 5 bases and 6 bases, there was a span of 19 bases. CDR3 sequence: CASSPAGIPRAGELFF. CDR3 in DNA: TGTGCCAGCAGCCCCGCCGGGATCCCGAGGGCCGGGGAGCTGTTTTTT.

The sample holds one count of this clone. The V gene is TRBV5-1, the J gene TRBJ2-7, with D possibly TRBD1 on 6 matching bases. The CDR3 covers 16 residues. Trimming stripped 4 bases from V and 0 bases from J, with 17 bases between. Germline V CDR1 and CDR2: SGHRS, YFSETQ. The CDR3 loop reads CASSAHDRTYSYEQYF. CDR3 nucleotides: TGCGCCAGCAGCGCCCACGACAGGACCTACTCCTACGAGCAGTACTTC.

This clone was detected only once. The V and J genes are TRBV6-5 and TRBJ2-5; D assignment may be TRBD1 or TRBD2 (5 bases each). Germline V CDR1 and CDR2: MNHEY, SVGAGI. V lost 2 bases to trimming and J lost 7 bases, with 17 bases between them. The CDR3 has 15 residues. The CDR3 spells CASSYGDRSGGTQYF. DNA for the CDR3: TGTGCCAGCAGTTACGGGGACCGTTCGGGCGGGACCCAGTACTTC.

The genes are TRBV27 and TRBJ2-2; 7 positions agree with TRBD1. The CDR3 sequence is 16 residues long. Germline trimming cut 3 bases from V and 2 bases from J; bases unmatched to any gene: 6. The germline V gene encodes CDR1 MNHEY and CDR2 SMNVEV (reference sequence). The CDR3 is CASSLRGLPNTGELFF. The CDR3 coding sequence is TGTGCCAGCAGTTTGAGGGGGCTCCCTAACACCGGGGAGCTGTTTTTT.